One and the same sample provided the 16 T cell receptor beta chains below, sequenced in a study of T cell clonality in common variable immunodeficiency. The assay was immunoSEQ multiplex PCR, and TCRdb's table has in-frame clones only and misses some. The data show approximately 64,000 clones, with none appearing a single time. The sequencing input was peripheral blood mononuclear cells. All receptors come from a person between 18 and 70 years old in good health.

This clone was found many times. The observed sequence ends 3 residues before the CDR3 terminus, with the missing tail filled in from the germline J gene. The chain employs TRBV28 and TRBJ2-2; D gene uncertain. The CDR3 contains 14 residues. Deletions cut 3 bases from V and 5 bases from J, with 10 bases between. CDR1 and CDR2 (germline): MDHEN, SYDVKM. CDR3 in amino acids: CASSFSPSTGELFF. The sequenced part of the CDR3 DNA is TGTGCCAGCAGTTTCAGCCCTAGTACCGGGGAG.

The table lists this clone with many counts. The read terminates 3 residues before the CDR3 end, so the remaining end is supplied by the germline J gene. V and J are TRBV20-1 and TRBJ1-1; perhaps TRBD1 as D (5 bases). The germline V gene encodes CDR1 DFQATT and CDR2 SNEGSKA (reference sequence). V lost 2 bases and J 4 bases, leaving 8 bases between the germline ends. The CDR3 is 12 residues long. Partial CDR3 DNA: TGCAGTGCTAGAAGTAGGGGCACTGAA. Residues: CSARSRGTE. In full, the CDR3 is CSARSRGTEAFF.

This clone was counted many times. Read sequence stops 3 residues before the CDR3 end, and the germline J gene provides the missing end. This sequence joins TRBV7-9 and TRBJ2-7; TRBD1 aligns across 9 bases. Germline CDR1 SEHNR, CDR2 FQNEAQ (reference sequence). Unmatched junction bases numbered 7, after V lost 4 bases and J lost 3 bases. This CDR3 spans 15 amino acids. Incomplete CDR3 DNA: TGTGCCAGCAGCTCGCTGGACAGGGGAGACTACGAG. The encoded protein is CASSSLDRGDYE. In full, the CDR3 is CASSSLDRGDYEQYF.

This clone was recorded at least ten times. The read comes to an end 3 residues before the CDR3 does, leaving the germline J gene to fill in the end. The rearrangement uses TRBV2 and TRBJ1-1, with a possible D match to TRBD1 (5 bases). Germline V CDR1 and CDR2: SNHLY, FYNNEI. Trimming took 4 bases from V and 7 from J, leaving 10 bases between them. The CDR3 covers 12 residues. The covered CDR3 bases are TGTGCCAGCAGTGGACAGTTGAATGAA. Protein sequence: CASSGQLNE. The whole CDR3 is CASSGQLNEAFF.

This clone showed up many times. Coverage ceases 3 residues before the CDR3 finishes, and the germline J gene fills in the end. The rearrangement links TRBV5-5 to TRBJ1-1; D not certain. This CDR3 spans 14 amino acids. V lost 4 bases to trimming and J lost 3 bases, with 13 bases between them. Germline V gene sequence: CDR1 SGHKS, CDR2 YYEKEE (reference sequence). The CDR3 protein is CASSHLQGYTEAFF. CDR3 bases read: TGTGCCAGCAGCCACCTTCAAGGGTACACTGAA.

This clone showed up many times. The CDR3 goes on 3 residues after the read ends, and that part is filled in from the germline J gene. This rearrangement joins TRBV7-6 to TRBJ1-1; tentatively, D is TRBD1 (5 bases). The CDR3 is made up of 12 amino acids. The germline V gene has CDR1 SGHVS and CDR2 FNYEAQ. The chain's CDR3 is CASSPLGGEAFF. The DNA read from the CDR3 is TGTGCCAGCAGTCCCTTGGGGGGGGAA.

This clone was recorded many times. The read finishes 3 residues shy of the CDR3 end, and the germline J gene is used to complete it. The J gene is TRBJ1-5, the V gene TRBV7-2; 8 bases match TRBD1. The CDR3 length is 15 residues. Germline trimming cut 0 bases from V and 6 bases from J; bases unmatched to any gene: 4. The germline V gene has CDR1 SGHTA and CDR2 FQGNSA. The covered CDR3 bases are TGTGCCAGCAGCTTAGCCCAGGGGGCAGCTCAGCCC. Translating it yields CASSLAQGAAQP. The whole CDR3 reads CASSLAQGAAQPQHF.

This clone was seen at least ten times. Read sequence stops 3 residues before the CDR3 end, and the germline J gene provides the missing end. This rearrangement joins TRBV2 to TRBJ2-7, with TRBD2 identical over 10 bases. Per the germline V gene, CDR1 is SNHLY and CDR2 is FYNNEI. Trimming took 2 bases from V and 5 from J; bases not matched to a gene: 6. The CDR3 length is 15 residues. The CDR3 sequence: CASSERLAGADEQYF. CDR3 DNA, as far as it was read: TGTGCCAGCAGTGAAAGGCTAGCGGGAGCAGACGAG.

This clone has a count of ten or more. The CDR3 end falls 3 residues outside the read, so it is completed with the germline J gene. The chain uses TRBV15 and TRBJ2-7, with no clear D. Germline V lookup: CDR1 LNHNV, CDR2 YYDKDF (reference sequence). The CDR3 is 13 amino acids. V was cut by 4 bases and J by 1 base, with 8 bases left in between. The CDR3 is CATSNALSYEQYF. CDR3 DNA, as far as it was read: TGTGCCACCAGCAACGCGTTGTCCTACGAG.

This clone was recorded at least ten times. The read finishes 3 residues shy of the CDR3 end, and the germline J gene is used to complete it. The chain carries TRBV6-1 and TRBJ1-2; 9 bases are a match to TRBD1. With V trimmed by 3 bases and J by 5 bases, 4 bases remained unmatched. In germline, CDR1 is MNHNS, CDR2 SASEGT. There are 14 residues in the CDR3. The CDR3 sequence is CASSETGGRYGYTF. CDR3 DNA (partial): TGTGCCAGCAGTGAGACAGGGGGTCGGTATGGC.

Ten or more counts support this clone. The sequenced fragment ends 3 residues before the CDR3 boundary, so the rest is inferred from the germline J gene. The rearrangement joins TRBV9 to TRBJ2-1, with 7 nucleotides matching TRBD2. Germline V CDR1 and CDR2: SGDLS, YYNGEE. The length of the CDR3 is 15 residues. V was clipped by 0 bases and J by 2 bases; unmatched bases: 2. The CDR3 sequence: CASSVEGLTYNEQFF. The part of the CDR3 DNA that was read is TGTGCCAGCAGCGTAGAGGGACTAACCTACAATGAG.

This clone was detected many times. The CDR3 goes on 3 residues after the read ends, and that part is filled in from the germline J gene. This sequence joins TRBV7-9 and TRBJ2-1, with D possibly being TRBD1 (6 bases). V lost 5 bases to trimming and J lost 6 bases, with 11 bases between them. Germline-derived CDR1 and CDR2 are SEHNR and FQNEAQ (reference sequence). The CDR3 length is 13 residues. The CDR3 sequence is CASSPGTPNEQFF. The covered CDR3 bases are TGTGCCAGCAGCCCCGGGACACCCAATGAG.

This clone was counted many times. CDR3 in amino acids: CASSPPGPSSGNTIYF. The sequenced part of the CDR3 DNA is TGTGCCAGTAGTCCCCCTGGGCCGTCATCCGGAAACACC. The chain employs TRBV19 and TRBJ1-3; no definite D call. The CDR3 end is not reached by the read, which stops 3 residues before it; the germline J gene fills it in. The length of the CDR3 is 16 residues. V lost 5 bases to trimming and J lost 4 bases, with 18 bases between them. Germline lookup yields CDR1 LNHDA and CDR2 SQIVND (reference sequence).

This clone was seen repeatedly, ten times or more. The read falls 3 residues short of the CDR3 end, and the missing part is taken from the germline J gene. This chain joins TRBV11-3 and TRBJ2-3; 9 positions match TRBD2. Looked up from germline, CDR1 is SGHNT and CDR2 is YENEEA. The junction had 6 bases not matched to a gene; V was cut back by 5 bases and J by 3 bases. The CDR3 is 15 residues long. The sequenced part of the CDR3 DNA is TGTGCCAGCAGCCCGGGGACTAGCTTAACAGATACG. It encodes CASSPGTSLTDT. The whole CDR3 region reads CASSPGTSLTDTQYF.

The sample holds many counts of this clone. The CDR3 end falls 3 residues outside the read, so it is completed with the germline J gene. The chain recombines TRBV4-1 with TRBJ2-5; 12 nucleotides match TRBD2. The CDR3 has 18 residues. With V trimmed by 1 base and J by 1 base, 7 bases remained unmatched. The germline V gene has CDR1 MGHRA and CDR2 YSYEKL. The covered CDR3 bases are TGCGCCAGCAGCCAAGGGACTAGCGGGGAACCGTTCCAAGAGACC. This codes for CASSQGTSGEPFQET. In full, the CDR3 is CASSQGTSGEPFQETQYF.

This clone has a count of ten or more. The read terminates 3 residues before the CDR3 end, so the remaining end is supplied by the germline J gene. The V call is TRBV7-2, the J call TRBJ1-5; D possibly corresponds to TRBD1 (5 bases). V was trimmed by 2 bases and J by 2 bases, leaving 10 bases between them. The germline gives CDR1 SGHTA, CDR2 FQGNSA. This CDR3 is 15 amino acids long. This CDR3 is CASSLQGRRNQPQHF. The sequenced CDR3 bases are TGTGCCAGCAGCTTACAGGGCCGTCGCAATCAGCCC.